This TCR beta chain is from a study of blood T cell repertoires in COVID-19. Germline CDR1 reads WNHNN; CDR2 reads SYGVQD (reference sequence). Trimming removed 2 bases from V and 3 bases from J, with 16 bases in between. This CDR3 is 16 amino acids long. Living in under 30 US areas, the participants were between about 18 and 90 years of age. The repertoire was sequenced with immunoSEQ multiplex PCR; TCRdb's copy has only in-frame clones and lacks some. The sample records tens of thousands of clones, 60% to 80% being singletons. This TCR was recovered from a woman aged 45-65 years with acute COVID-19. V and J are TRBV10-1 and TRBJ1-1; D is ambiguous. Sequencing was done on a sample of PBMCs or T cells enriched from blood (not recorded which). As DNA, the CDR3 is TGCGCCAGCAGTGAGCCGCCTAAGGGCGGGGACACTGAAGCTTTCTTT. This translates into CASSEPPKGGDTEAFF.